The present TCR beta chain was sequenced within a study of CD8 T cells in ankylosing spondylitis. Study-wide points: Earlier reports found some motif variants in synovial fluid and blood in reactive arthritis.

This clonotype has ten or more counts. Its antigen is unknown. Between the trimmed V and J ends, which lost 0 bases and 5 bases, there was a span of 8 bases. This CDR3 comprises 14 residues. The V gene's germline CDR1 is MNHEY and CDR2 SVGAGI. MiXCR, applied by TCRdb to the 5' RACE reads, yields one record per CDR3 protein. This sample has about 160,000 distinct CDR3 sequences, with about a sixth found just once. This TCR derives from a male donor with ankylosing spondylitis or in good health (not recorded which). Sequenced input: blood, either unsorted or a sorted T cell fraction (not recorded which). V gene TRBV6-5 combines with J gene TRBJ2-1; D gene ambiguous. The CDR3 coding sequence is TGTGCCAGCAGTTACTCGAGGCGCCACAATGAGCAGTTCTTC. Amino acids: CASSYSRRHNEQFF.